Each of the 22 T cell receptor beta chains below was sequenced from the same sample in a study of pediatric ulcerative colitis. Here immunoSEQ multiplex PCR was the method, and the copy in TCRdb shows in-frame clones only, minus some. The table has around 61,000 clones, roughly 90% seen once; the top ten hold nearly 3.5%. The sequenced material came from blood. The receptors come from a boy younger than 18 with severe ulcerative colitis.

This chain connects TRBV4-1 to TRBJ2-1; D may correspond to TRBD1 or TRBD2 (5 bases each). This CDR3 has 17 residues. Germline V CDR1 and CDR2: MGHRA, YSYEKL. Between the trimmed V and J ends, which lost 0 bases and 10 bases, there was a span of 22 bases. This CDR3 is CASSQDQLTGGEGEQFF. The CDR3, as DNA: TGCGCCAGCAGCCAAGATCAGTTGACTGGGGGTGAGGGGGAGCAGTTCTTC.

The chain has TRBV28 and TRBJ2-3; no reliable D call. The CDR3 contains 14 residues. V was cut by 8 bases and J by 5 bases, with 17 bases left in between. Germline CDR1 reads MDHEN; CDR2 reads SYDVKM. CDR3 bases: TGTGCCAGCTCACGTCCCGGGCTGGAAGATACGCAGTATTTT. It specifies CASSRPGLEDTQYF.

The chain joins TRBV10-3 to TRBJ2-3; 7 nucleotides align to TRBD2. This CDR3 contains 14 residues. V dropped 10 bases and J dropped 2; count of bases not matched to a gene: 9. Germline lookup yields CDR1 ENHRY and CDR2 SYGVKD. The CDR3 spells CATSSGRNTDTQYF. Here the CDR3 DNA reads TGTGCCACATCTAGCGGAAGAAACACAGATACGCAGTATTTT.

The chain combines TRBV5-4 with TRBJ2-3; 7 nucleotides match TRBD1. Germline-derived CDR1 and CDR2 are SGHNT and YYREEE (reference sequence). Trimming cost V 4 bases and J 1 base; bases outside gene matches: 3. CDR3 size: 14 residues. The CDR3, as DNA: TGTGCCAGCAGCCCGGGACAGCGCACAGATACGCAGTATTTT. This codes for CASSPGQRTDTQYF. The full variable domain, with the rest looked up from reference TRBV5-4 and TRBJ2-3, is ETGVTQSPTHLIKTRGQQVTLRCSSQSGHNTVSWYQQALGQGPQFIFQYYREEENGRGNFPPRFSGLQFPNYSSELNVNALELDDSALYLCASSPGQRTDTQYFGPGTRLTVL.

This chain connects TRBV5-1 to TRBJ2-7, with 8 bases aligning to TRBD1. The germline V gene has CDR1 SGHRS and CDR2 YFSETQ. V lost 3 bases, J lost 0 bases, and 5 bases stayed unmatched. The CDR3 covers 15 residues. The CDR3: CASSSYGQGSYEQYF. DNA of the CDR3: TGCGCCAGCAGCTCGTACGGACAGGGCTCCTACGAGCAGTACTTC.

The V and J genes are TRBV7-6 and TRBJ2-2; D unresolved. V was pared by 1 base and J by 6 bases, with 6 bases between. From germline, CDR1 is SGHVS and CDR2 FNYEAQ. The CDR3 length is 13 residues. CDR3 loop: CASSLVPAGELFF. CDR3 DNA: TGTGCCAGCAGCTTAGTGCCGGCCGGGGAGCTGTTTTTT.

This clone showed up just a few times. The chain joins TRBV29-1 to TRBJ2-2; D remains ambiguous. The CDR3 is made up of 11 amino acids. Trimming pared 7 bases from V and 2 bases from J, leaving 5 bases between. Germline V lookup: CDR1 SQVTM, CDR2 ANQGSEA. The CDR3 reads CSARNTGELFF. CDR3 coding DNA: TGCAGCGCCCGCAACACCGGGGAGCTGTTTTTT.

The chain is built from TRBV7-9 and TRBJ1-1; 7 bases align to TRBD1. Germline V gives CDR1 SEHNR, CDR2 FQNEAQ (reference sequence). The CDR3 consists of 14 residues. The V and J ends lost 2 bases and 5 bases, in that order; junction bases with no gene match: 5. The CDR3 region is CASSLQGEGTEAFF. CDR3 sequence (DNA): TGTGCCAGCAGCTTACAGGGGGAAGGGACTGAAGCTTTCTTT.

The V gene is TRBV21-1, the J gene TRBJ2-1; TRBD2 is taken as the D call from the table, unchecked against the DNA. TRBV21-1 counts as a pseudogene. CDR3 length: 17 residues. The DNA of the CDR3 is TGTGCCAGCAGCAAATGGGGACTAGCGGGAGGGATCGGTGAGCAGTTCTTC. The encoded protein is CASSKWGLAGGIGEQFF.

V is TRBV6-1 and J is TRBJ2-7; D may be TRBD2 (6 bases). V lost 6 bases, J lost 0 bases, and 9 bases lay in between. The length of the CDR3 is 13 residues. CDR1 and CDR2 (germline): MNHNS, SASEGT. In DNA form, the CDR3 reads TGTGCCAGCAGCCCGGACTACTCCTACGAGCAGTACTTC. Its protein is CASSPDYSYEQYF.

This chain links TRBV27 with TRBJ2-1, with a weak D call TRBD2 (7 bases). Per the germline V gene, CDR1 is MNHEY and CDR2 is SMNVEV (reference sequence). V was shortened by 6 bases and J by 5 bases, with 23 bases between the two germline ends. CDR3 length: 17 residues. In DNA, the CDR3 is TGTGCCAGCAGGACTCTAGGGGGAGGGCCTTCCGACAATGAGCAGTTCTTC. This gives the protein CASRTLGGGPSDNEQFF.

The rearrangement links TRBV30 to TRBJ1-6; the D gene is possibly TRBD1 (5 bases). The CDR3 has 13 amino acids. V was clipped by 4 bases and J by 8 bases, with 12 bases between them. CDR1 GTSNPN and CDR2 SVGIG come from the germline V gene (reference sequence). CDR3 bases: TGTGCCTGGAACCGGGACCTGGATTCACCCCTCCACTTT. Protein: CAWNRDLDSPLHF.

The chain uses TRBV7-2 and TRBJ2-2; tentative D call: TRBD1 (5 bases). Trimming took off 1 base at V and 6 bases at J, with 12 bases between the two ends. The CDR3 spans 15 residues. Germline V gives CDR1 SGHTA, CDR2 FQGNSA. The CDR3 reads CASSLEGPRSGELFF. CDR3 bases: TGTGCCAGCAGCTTAGAGGGGCCCCGCTCCGGGGAGCTGTTTTTT. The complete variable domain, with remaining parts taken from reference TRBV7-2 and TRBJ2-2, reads GAGVSQSPSNKVTEKGKDVELRCDPISGHTALYWYRQSLGQGLEFLIYFQGNSAPDKSGLPSDRFSAERTGGSVSTLTIQRTQQEDSAVYLCASSLEGPRSGELFFGEGSRLTVL.

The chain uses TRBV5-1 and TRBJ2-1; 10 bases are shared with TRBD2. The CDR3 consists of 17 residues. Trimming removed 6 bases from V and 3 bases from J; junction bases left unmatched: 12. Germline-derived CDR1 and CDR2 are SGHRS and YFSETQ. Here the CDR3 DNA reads TGCGCCAGCAAGGTCGAACTAGCGGGAACCCTCTACAATGAGCAGTTCTTC. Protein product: CASKVELAGTLYNEQFF.

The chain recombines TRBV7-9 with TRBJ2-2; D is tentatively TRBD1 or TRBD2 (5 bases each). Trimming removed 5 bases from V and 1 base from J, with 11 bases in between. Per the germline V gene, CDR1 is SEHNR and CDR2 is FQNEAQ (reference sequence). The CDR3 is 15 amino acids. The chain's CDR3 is CASSLRDGNTGELFF. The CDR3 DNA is TGTGCCAGCAGCCTCCGGGACGGGAACACCGGGGAGCTGTTTTTT.

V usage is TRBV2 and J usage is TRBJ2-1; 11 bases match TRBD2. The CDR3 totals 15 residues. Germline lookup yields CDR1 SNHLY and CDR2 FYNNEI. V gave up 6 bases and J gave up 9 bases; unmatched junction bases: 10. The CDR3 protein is CASRGSLAGGSEQFF. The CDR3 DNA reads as TGTGCCAGCAGGGGTAGTCTAGCGGGAGGAAGTGAGCAGTTCTTC.

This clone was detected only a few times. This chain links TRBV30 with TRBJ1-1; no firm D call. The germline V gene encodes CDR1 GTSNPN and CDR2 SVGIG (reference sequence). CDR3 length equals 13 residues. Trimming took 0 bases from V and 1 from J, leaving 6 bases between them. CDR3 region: CAWSVGENTEAFF. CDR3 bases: TGTGCCTGGAGTGTAGGAGAGAACACTGAAGCTTTCTTT.

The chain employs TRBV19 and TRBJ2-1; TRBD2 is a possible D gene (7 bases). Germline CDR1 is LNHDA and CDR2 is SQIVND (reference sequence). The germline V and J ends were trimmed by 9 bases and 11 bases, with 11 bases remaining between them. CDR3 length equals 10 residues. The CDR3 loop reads CASGGPQQFF. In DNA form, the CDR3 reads TGTGCCAGCGGGGGGCCACAGCAGTTCTTC.

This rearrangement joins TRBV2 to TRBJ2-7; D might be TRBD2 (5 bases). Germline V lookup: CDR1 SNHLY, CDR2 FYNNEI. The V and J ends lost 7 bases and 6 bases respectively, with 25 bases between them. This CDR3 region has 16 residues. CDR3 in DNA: TGTGCCAGCACCCCATTGAGGGATCCAACCGGTGTCGAGCAGTACTTC. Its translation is CASTPLRDPTGVEQYF.

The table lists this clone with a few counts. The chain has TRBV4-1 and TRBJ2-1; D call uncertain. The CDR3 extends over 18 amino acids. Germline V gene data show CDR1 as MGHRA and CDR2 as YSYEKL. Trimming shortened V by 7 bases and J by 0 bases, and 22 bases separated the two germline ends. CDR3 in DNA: TGCGCCAGCAACCAGCTGGATTTACTACCTAGCTCCTACAATGAGCAGTTCTTC. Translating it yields CASNQLDLLPSSYNEQFF.

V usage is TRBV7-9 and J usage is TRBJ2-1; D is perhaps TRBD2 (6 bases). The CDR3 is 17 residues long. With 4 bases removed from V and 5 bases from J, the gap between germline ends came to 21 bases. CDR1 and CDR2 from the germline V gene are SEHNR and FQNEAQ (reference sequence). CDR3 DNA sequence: TGTGCCAGCAGCTCCACCCGGGACTCGTCCCCCCACAATGAGCAGTTCTTC. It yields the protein CASSSTRDSSPHNEQFF.

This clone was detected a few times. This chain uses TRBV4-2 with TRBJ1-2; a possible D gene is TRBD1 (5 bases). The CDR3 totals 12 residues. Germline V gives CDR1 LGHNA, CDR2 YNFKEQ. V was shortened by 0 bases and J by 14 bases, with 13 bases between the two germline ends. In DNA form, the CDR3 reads TGTGCCAGCAGCCAAGATCAGCAGGGCCCGACCTTC. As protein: CASSQDQQGPTF.